Following are 2 T cell receptor beta chains from one sample sequenced in a study of early T cells in non-severe SARS-CoV-2 infection. From the 5' RACE reads, TCRdb called clonotypes with MiXCR, one entry per CDR3 protein. This table holds approximately 70,000 distinct CDR3 sequences, 4.5% to 6% found once. The starting material was whole blood, obtained at baseline. These receptors were collected from an adult who was a healthcare worker with PCR-confirmed SARS-CoV-2 infection or an uninfected control (not recorded which).

This clonotype was counted many times. V gene TRBV6-2 or TRBV6-3 combines with J gene TRBJ2-2; D gene unclear. Germline V lookup: CDR1 MNHEY, CDR2 SVGEGT. Trimming cost V 4 bases and J 1 base, with 16 bases left between them. CDR3 length equals 17 residues. This chain's CDR3 is CASSSPVVSLNTGELFF. The DNA for the CDR3 is TGTGCCAGCAGTTCTCCTGTAGTTTCCTTGAACACCGGGGAGCTGTTTTTT.

This clonotype occurred many times. The gene calls are TRBV27 and TRBJ2-2; possibly TRBD2 for D (6 bases). V was pared by 7 bases and J by 1 base, with 16 bases between. The CDR3 is 16 residues long. CDR1 and CDR2 from the germline V gene are MNHEY and SMNVEV (reference sequence). DNA of the CDR3: TGTGCCAGCACCTCCCTTAATAGCGGGAACACCGGGGAGCTGTTTTTT. It specifies CASTSLNSGNTGELFF.